The 20 T cell receptor beta chains below were found in one sample sequenced in a study of T-cell reconstitution after alpha-beta-depleted transplantation in children. Construction of the TCRbeta library involved unique molecular identifiers. One entry per CDR3 protein results from TCRdb running MiXCR on the PCR reads. The sample lists hundreds of thousands of distinct CDR3 sequences; 10% to 15% were seen once. Sequenced material: PBMCs, mostly from graft donor cells, taken 360 days after TCRalphabeta/CD19-depleted stem cell transplant. These receptors were taken from a male patient younger than 18 who had a stem cell transplant for acute myeloid leukemia, so the T cells may come from the graft donor.

The chain is built from TRBV3-1 and TRBJ2-7, with a weak D call TRBD2 (7 bases). Germline V gives CDR1 LGHDT, CDR2 YNNKEL (reference sequence). The ends were cut back, 1 base at V and 9 bases at J, with 22 bases in the middle. This CDR3 has 16 amino acids. CDR3 in amino acids: CASSQAGGARERSQYF. CDR3 DNA sequence: TGTGCCAGCAGCCAAGCGGGGGGCGCTAGGGAACGCTCGCAGTACTTC.

This clonotype was counted a few times. The J gene is TRBJ2-2, the V gene TRBV5-6, with D possibly matching TRBD1 (5 bases). Germline loops: CDR1 SGHDT, CDR2 YYEEEE. The CDR3 has 15 amino acids. With 0 bases removed from V and 3 bases from J, the gap between germline ends came to 9 bases. The CDR3 loop is CASSLVGRDTGELFF. Written as DNA, the CDR3 is TGTGCCAGCAGCTTGGTGGGCAGGGACACCGGGGAGCTGTTTTTT.

This clonotype was detected only a few times. The chain carries TRBV18 and TRBJ1-2; TRBD1 matches 7 bases. Trimming at V came to 1 base and at J to 2 bases, leaving 10 bases not matched to a gene. From germline, CDR1 is KGHSH and CDR2 LQKENI. This CDR3 has 17 amino acids. The CDR3 here is CASSPRITGAINYGYTF. In DNA, the CDR3 is TGTGCCAGCTCACCACGAATCACAGGGGCGATAAACTATGGCTACACCTTC.

This clonotype was counted many times. The rearrangement links TRBV28 to TRBJ2-1; a weak D match, TRBD2 (5 bases). Deletions cut 6 bases from V and 8 bases from J, with 5 bases between. Germline CDR1 MDHEN, CDR2 SYDVKM. The length of the CDR3 is 10 residues. The CDR3 loop reads CASRRDEQFF. The DNA of the CDR3 is TGTGCCAGCAGGAGGGATGAGCAGTTCTTC. The full variable domain, completed using reference TRBV28 and TRBJ2-1, is DVKVTQSSRYLVKRTGEKVFLECVQDMDHENMFWYRQDPGLGLRLIYFSYDVKMKEKGDIPEGYSVSREKKERFSLILESASTNQTSMYLCASRRDEQFFGPGTRLTVL.

The rearrangement uses TRBV5-6 and TRBJ2-1, with 7 bases that match TRBD2. The CDR3 totals 17 residues. V was pared by 0 bases and J by 0 bases, with 6 bases of the junction left unmatched. The germline gives CDR1 SGHDT, CDR2 YYEEEE. CDR3 in DNA: TGTGCCAGCAGCTTGGCCGCGGGGGTCCCCTCCTACAATGAGCAGTTCTTC. Its protein product is CASSLAAGVPSYNEQFF.

This clonotype was seen more than once but under ten times. The V and J genes are TRBV15 and TRBJ2-1, with D perhaps matching TRBD1 (5 bases). The CDR3 extends over 15 amino acids. Trimming pared 0 bases from V and 4 bases from J, leaving 10 bases between. Germline V CDR1 and CDR2: LNHNV, YYDKDF (reference sequence). As DNA, the CDR3 is TGTGCCACCAGCAGAGATATCAGGGAATACAATGAGCAGTTCTTC. It codes for CATSRDIREYNEQFF. Looking up the rest from reference TRBV15 and TRBJ2-1 gives the full variable domain: DAMVIQNPRYQVTQFGKPVTLSCSQTLNHNVMYWYQQKSSQAPKLLFHYYDKDFNNEADTPDNFQSRRPNTSFCFLDIRSPGLGDTAMYLCATSRDIREYNEQFFGPGTRLTVL.

This clonotype was picked up a small number of times. The CDR3 is CASRRHVLNEKLFF. In DNA form, the CDR3 reads TGCGCCAGCAGACGCCACGTCCTTAATGAAAAACTGTTTTTT. This sequence joins TRBV5-1 and TRBJ1-4, with D unresolved. The CDR3 has 14 residues. Germline V gene lookup returns CDR1 SGHRS and CDR2 YFSETQ. Trimming left V 5 bases short and J 4 bases short, with 12 bases between.

This clonotype was seen a few times. The chain links TRBV6-2 or TRBV6-3 to TRBJ2-2; possibly TRBD1 for D (6 bases). The CDR3 spans 17 residues. V was shortened by 2 bases and J by 2 bases, with 15 bases between the two germline ends. Germline V gene lookup returns CDR1 MNHEY and CDR2 SVGEGT. CDR3: CASSYDVEQGNTGELFF. Here the CDR3 DNA reads TGTGCCAGCAGTTACGACGTGGAACAGGGAAACACCGGGGAGCTGTTTTTT.

This clonotype was counted many times. This rearrangement joins TRBV20-1 to TRBJ1-1; the D gene is possibly TRBD1 (5 bases). This CDR3 spans 12 amino acids. V was clipped by 1 base and J by 4 bases, with 7 bases between them. Looked up from germline, CDR1 is DFQATT and CDR2 is SNEGSKA (reference sequence). CDR3 sequence (DNA): TGCAGTGCTAGAGGGGGGGTCACTGAAGCTTTCTTT. Translating it yields CSARGGVTEAFF.

In its sample, this clonotype was seen many times. J is TRBJ2-1 and V is TRBV29-1; D is perhaps TRBD2 (6 bases). V dropped 5 bases and J dropped 7 bases, with 18 bases sitting between them. CDR3 length equals 14 residues. The germline V gene encodes CDR1 SQVTM and CDR2 ANQGSEA. DNA of the CDR3: TGCAGCGTTCTAGGTGGGAGGTATAGGAATGAGCAGTTCTTC. It is translated as CSVLGGRYRNEQFF.

The genes are TRBV12-3 or TRBV12-4 and TRBJ2-1; D is unresolved. V gave up 3 bases and J gave up 4 bases, with 4 bases separating them. The CDR3 length is 12 residues. CDR3 sequence: CASSLIYNEQFF. The CDR3 DNA is TGTGCCAGCAGTTTGATTTACAATGAGCAGTTCTTC.

This clonotype showed up just a few times. V usage is TRBV6-2 or TRBV6-3 and J usage is TRBJ2-1, with 11 bases identical to TRBD2. The CDR3 sequence is 14 residues long. V lost 8 bases, J lost 10 bases, and 10 bases stayed unmatched. Germline CDR1 reads MNHEY; CDR2 reads SVGEGT. CDR3 sequence: CASGLLAGEGEQFF. The CDR3 DNA follows: TGTGCCAGCGGTTTACTAGCGGGAGAGGGGGAGCAGTTCTTC.

The chain couples TRBV20-1 to TRBJ1-4; 7 bases map to TRBD1. The germline V gene has CDR1 DFQATT and CDR2 SNEGSKA (reference sequence). CDR3 length equals 15 residues. After removal of 2 bases from V and 6 bases from J, the junction contained 9 bases not matched to a gene. The DNA of the CDR3 is TGCAGTGCTAGACACGCCGGGACAGTGGATGAAAAACTGTTTTTT. Its translation: CSARHAGTVDEKLFF.

CDR3 sequence reads: CSVRDGSYNSPLHF. In DNA, the CDR3 is TGCAGCGTCCGGGACGGCTCCTATAATTCACCCCTCCACTTT. The V call is TRBV29-1, the J call TRBJ1-6, with a possible D match to TRBD1 (5 bases). CDR1 SQVTM and CDR2 ANQGSEA come from the germline V gene. The CDR3 extends over 14 amino acids. V was trimmed by 6 bases and J by 0 bases, leaving 9 bases between them.

A note on this clonotype: A single base separates this from a much larger clone, so it may be a read error. The chain uses TRBV5-1 and TRBJ2-7, with D tentatively TRBD1 (5 bases). In germline, CDR1 is SGHRS, CDR2 YFSETQ. This CDR3 has 15 residues. DNA for the CDR3: TGCGCCAGCAGCTTGGCCTGGGCAGGGAAATACGAGCGGTACTTC. This gives the protein CASSLAWAGKYERYF. The full variable domain, rest sourced from reference TRBV5-1 and TRBJ2-7, is KAGVTQTPRYLIKTRGQQVTLSCSPISGHRSVSWYQQTPGQGLQFLFEYFSETQRNKGNFPGRFSGRQFSNSRSEMNVSTLELGDSALYLCASSLAWAGKYERYFGPGTRLTVT.

This clonotype was seen many times. This sequence joins TRBV18 and TRBJ2-1; D uncertain. The CDR3 contains 13 residues. The germline gives CDR1 KGHSH, CDR2 LQKENI. V lost 4 bases and J 10 bases, leaving 14 bases between the germline ends. The CDR3 protein is CASSRTGLPEQFF. The CDR3 DNA reads TGTGCCAGCTCACGCACCGGGTTGCCCGAGCAGTTCTTC.

This clonotype was picked up a small number of times. The chain combines TRBV4-3 with TRBJ2-7, with 12 bases fitting TRBD1. This CDR3 has 15 residues. Trimming removed 4 bases from V and 4 bases from J; junction bases left unmatched: 5. Germline V gene sequence: CDR1 LGHNA, CDR2 YSLEER. The CDR3 region has the DNA TGCGCCAGCAGCCGCGGGACAGGGGGCAAATACGAGCAGTACTTC. Amino acids: CASSRGTGGKYEQYF.

This chain uses TRBV6-2 or TRBV6-3 with TRBJ2-1; D uncertain. Germline-derived CDR1 and CDR2 are MNHEY and SVGEGT. V was trimmed by 6 bases and J by 8 bases, leaving 11 bases between them. The CDR3 runs to 12 residues. The CDR3 sequence is CASRASAHEQFF. The CDR3 nucleotides read TGTGCCAGCAGGGCTAGTGCCCATGAGCAGTTCTTC.

This clonotype was recorded a few times. The chain carries TRBV6-2 or TRBV6-3 and TRBJ1-1; maybe TRBD1 (5 bases). This CDR3 spans 14 amino acids. Trimming shortened V by 5 bases and J by 4 bases, and 14 bases separated the two germline ends. The germline gives CDR1 MNHEY, CDR2 SVGEGT. CDR3 protein: CASSPRARGTEAFF. The CDR3 coding sequence is TGTGCCAGCAGTCCCAGGGCCCGGGGCACTGAAGCTTTCTTT.

This clonotype was recorded at least ten times. The chain joins TRBV4-3 to TRBJ2-3, with D possibly matching TRBD1 (6 bases). The CDR3 has 13 amino acids. Germline-derived CDR1 and CDR2 are LGHNA and YSLEER. V was pared by 2 bases and J by 8 bases, with 11 bases between. The CDR3 nucleotides read TGCGCCAGCAGCCAACTCTTAGGGGGTACGCAGTATTTT. Protein sequence: CASSQLLGGTQYF.